These T cell receptor beta chains were read from a single sample in a study of cytomegalovirus exposure and HLA in healthy donors. Repertoires were generated with immunoSEQ multiplex PCR, while TCRdb's copy carries only in-frame clones and drops some. This sample has some 120,000 clones, with 70% to 90% found just once. Sequencing input: PBMCs. The source of these receptors is a woman younger than 30 in good health and CMV-seronegative. Each CDR3 is given with its conserved first and last residue. D genes are given only for firm matches. Clone size appears in some rows only: once, few, many, or a class for an expanded clone.

j_call clone_size d_call v_call cdr3_nt cdr3_aa
TRBJ2-1 - - TRBV29-1 TGCAGCGCCCAACTAGCCCCCCCGGTTGGTGAGCAGTTCTTC CSAQLAPPVGEQFF
TRBJ2-7 - TRBD2 TRBV19 TGTGCCAGTAGTGTGGGACTAGCGGGGGGAAACTACGAGCAGTACTTC CASSVGLAGGNYEQYF
TRBJ2-5 - TRBD1 TRBV29-1 TGCAGCGTGGGACAGGGGAGCGGAGAGACCCAGTACTTC CSVGQGSGETQYF
TRBJ2-1 - TRBD1 TRBV19 TGTGCCAGTAGCCCGGACAGGGACTACAATGAGCAGTTCTTC CASSPDRDYNEQFF
TRBJ2-1 - TRBD2 TRBV6-1 TGTGCCAGCAGTGCTACACTAGCGATCTCCTACAATGAGCAGTTCTTC CASSATLAISYNEQFF
TRBJ2-7 - TRBD1 TRBV7-9 TGTGCCAGTCCGCCCAATAGGGACAGGGACTCCTACGAGCAGTACTTC CASPPNRDRDSYEQYF
TRBJ2-2 - TRBD2 TRBV6-1 TGTGCCAGCCTTACCGTAGCGGGGCCCGGGGAGCTGTTTTTT CASLTVAGPGELFF
TRBJ1-1 once - TRBV6-5 TGTGCCAGCAGTTCCAACAGTGAAGCTTTCTTT CASSSNSEAFF
TRBJ2-1 - - TRBV7-8 TGTGCCACTACGTACGGGGTTGGGGTCTACAATGAGCAGTTCTTC CATTYGVGVYNEQFF
TRBJ2-7 once TRBD2 TRBV10-3 TGTGCCATCAGTGGGGGGACTAGCGGGAACCTACGCACCTACGAGCAGTACTTC CAISGGTSGNLRTYEQYF
TRBJ2-7 - - TRBV7-2 TGTGCCAGCAGCATAGGAGGTGCGAGTATGGAGCAGTACTTC CASSIGGASMEQYF
TRBJ2-5 few - TRBV19 TGTGCCAGTAGTATAGTGCGCCAGGGAAAAGAGACCCAGTACTTC CASSIVRQGKETQYF
TRBJ1-4 - - TRBV19 TGTGCCAGTAGGAGATCTCGGGAGAGCGCAACTAATGAAAAACTGTTTTTT CASRRSRESATNEKLFF
TRBJ2-7 - - TRBV5-1 TGCGCCAGCAGAGACAGCTCCTACGAGCAGTACTTC CASRDSSYEQYF
TRBJ1-2 few TRBD1 TRBV30 TGTGCCTGTCACCTACAGGGGATTGTCTATGGCTACACCTTC CACHLQGIVYGYTF
TRBJ2-7 - TRBD2 TRBV6-5 TGTGCCAGCAGTTACCCTTCCGGGACTAAAGGCCCCGAGCAGTACTTC CASSYPSGTKGPEQYF
TRBJ2-1 few - TRBV9 TGTGCCAGCAGCGTTCAGGGGGGACCTTACAATGAGCAGTTCTTC CASSVQGGPYNEQFF
TRBJ2-3 - - TRBV28 TGTGCCAGCAGTTTACTGACAGGAACAGATACGCAGTATTTT CASSLLTGTDTQYF
TRBJ2-5 few - TRBV5-4 TGTGCCAGCAGCTTTTCTAGTGGGGAGACCCAGTACTTC CASSFSSGETQYF
TRBJ1-2 - TRBD1 TRBV6-1 TGTGCCAGCAGTGACAACAGGGGAGACTATGGCTACACCTTC CASSDNRGDYGYTF
TRBJ2-7 - - TRBV5-8 TGTGCCAGCAGCTGGGCTTCCTACGAGCAGTACTTC CASSWASYEQYF
TRBJ2-2 once TRBD1 TRBV19 TGTGCCAGTAGTATCGGACAGGGTAGGAACACCGGGGAGCTGTTTTTT CASSIGQGRNTGELFF
TRBJ2-1 - TRBD1 TRBV19 TGTGCCAGTAGTTTTGACAGGGGAGGCTACAATGAGCAGTTCTTC CASSFDRGGYNEQFF
TRBJ2-6 - - TRBV9 TGTGCCAGCAGCGTACAGGGGCTTAGCTCTGGGGCCAACGTCCTGACTTTC CASSVQGLSSGANVLTF
TRBJ1-2 - TRBD1 TRBV19 TGTGCCAGTACCCGACAGGGGCGAGATGGCTATGGCTACACCTTC CASTRQGRDGYGYTF
TRBJ1-2 - - TRBV4-2 TGTGCCAGCAGCCAGTCATACAGGGATGGGATGCGGTGGGGCTACACCTTC CASSQSYRDGMRWGYTF
TRBJ1-1 - TRBD1 TRBV27 TGTGCCAGCAGTTTCGGATCACAGGGGGTGTTCACTGAAGCTTTCTTT CASSFGSQGVFTEAFF
TRBJ2-3 medium-sized - TRBV6-5 TGTGCCAGCAGTTCGGGGGAGGATGGGGCAGATACGCAGTATTTT CASSSGEDGADTQYF
TRBJ2-1 - TRBD1 TRBV7-3 TGTGCCAGCAGCTTAACCGGGACAGACAGGACCGCATGGCTCAATGAGCAGTTCTTC CASSLTGTDRTAWLNEQFF
TRBJ2-7 - - TRBV27 TGTGCCAGCAGTTTATCGGGGCAGATCTCCTACGAGCAGTACTTC CASSLSGQISYEQYF
TRBJ2-5 - TRBD1 TRBV5-1 TGCGCCAGCAGCTATACAGGGGAGCAGTACTTC CASSYTGEQYF
TRBJ2-1 - TRBD1 TRBV11-2 TGTGCCAGCAGCGCGGGACAGGGGGAGAATGAGCAGTTCTTC CASSAGQGENEQFF
TRBJ1-1 few - TRBV20-1 TGCAGTGCTAGAGGACTCCCTGAAGCTTTCTTT CSARGLPEAFF
TRBJ2-3 - - TRBV5-4 TGTGCCAGCAGCTTGAGAGGAGTGGGGGCCGGGTCCGGTACGCAGTATTTT CASSLRGVGAGSGTQYF
TRBJ2-7 - TRBD1 TRBV4-1 TGCGCCAGCAGCCTAGGGGGACAGCCGGACTCCTACGAGCAGTACTTC CASSLGGQPDSYEQYF
TRBJ1-6 - - TRBV14 TGTGCCAGCAGCCAAGAGCGACAGAAGAATTCACCCCTCCACTTT CASSQERQKNSPLHF
TRBJ2-5 - - TRBV7-3 TGTGCCAGCAGCAAGACAGGCTATAAAGAGACCCAGTACTTC CASSKTGYKETQYF
TRBJ2-1 - - TRBV21-1 TGTGCCAGCAGTCAAAAGAAAGGAACCAGGGCCAATGAGCAGTTCTTC CASSQKKGTRANEQFF
TRBJ2-5 - TRBD2 TRBV7-3 TGTGCCAGCAGCTTAATCGGCGGGAGGTCAGAGACCCAGTACTTC CASSLIGGRSETQYF
TRBJ2-7 few - TRBV11-2 TGTGCCAGCAGCGAATTACTAGCCTACGAGCAGTACTTC CASSELLAYEQYF
TRBJ2-3 many TRBD2 TRBV9 TGTGCCAGCAGCGGTAGCGGGAGAGGAGCAGATACGCAGTATTTT CASSGSGRGADTQYF
TRBJ2-3 - TRBD2 TRBV5-1 TGCGCCAGCAGCTCGGGGGGACTAGCTAGCACAGATACGCAGTATTTT CASSSGGLASTDTQYF
TRBJ2-6 - - TRBV5-5 TGTGCCAGCAGCCCGTACTCTGGGGCCAACGTCCTGACTTTC CASSPYSGANVLTF
TRBJ1-2 - - TRBV27 TGTGCCAGCAGTTTTATAGATGGTAGTGGCTACACCTTC CASSFIDGSGYTF
TRBJ1-3 - - TRBV15 TGTGCCACAACACTTTCCTCCAGGGGCTCTGGAAACACCATATATTTT CATTLSSRGSGNTIYF
TRBJ2-1 - TRBD2 TRBV30 TGTGCCTGGAGTTCCGCGGGAGGGCTCCCCTACAATGAGCAGTTCTTC CAWSSAGGLPYNEQFF
TRBJ1-2 - - TRBV5-4 TGTGCCAGCAGCCTGGGGGGCAGGGATGGCTACACCTTC CASSLGGRDGYTF
TRBJ2-7 - TRBD2 TRBV9 TGTGCCAGCAGCGCTTCCGGGACTAGCATCTACGAGCAGTACTTC CASSASGTSIYEQYF
TRBJ2-2 - TRBD1 TRBV7-3 TGTGCCAGCAGCTTAAAGGCCGGGACAGGGGGCGGGGAGCTGTTTTTT CASSLKAGTGGGELFF
TRBJ2-7 - TRBD2 TRBV7-2 TGTGCCAGCAGCTCGGAGCGGGAGGGGACCTACGAGCAGTACTTC CASSSEREGTYEQYF
TRBJ1-1 - TRBD1 TRBV2 TGTGCCAGCACTACGGACAGGACGACTAACACTGAAGCTTTCTTT CASTTDRTTNTEAFF
TRBJ2-3 - - TRBV7-6 TGTGCCAGCAGCCCTAGTAGGGATACGCAGTATTTT CASSPSRDTQYF
TRBJ1-2 once TRBD1 TRBV25-1 TGTGCCAGCAGTGAATCCGCAGGGGGAAACTATGGCTACACCTTC CASSESAGGNYGYTF